This TCR beta chain was found in a study of identical twins. One entry per CDR3 protein, called by TCRdb with MiXCR from the 5' RACE reads. The sample consists of 300,000 to 400,000 distinct CDR3 sequences, 9% to 15% of them appearing once. The V segment lost 3 bases and the J segment 5 bases; nucleotides outside the gene matches: 9. There are 15 residues in the CDR3. CDR1 and CDR2 from the germline V gene are MNHNS and SASEGT. These same data were also listed under a study on yellow fever vaccine responses in identical twins.

The receptor was derived from a woman in her late teens or twenties in good health. V and J are TRBV6-1 and TRBJ2-5, with TRBD1 matching 7 bases. The source material was CD8+ T cells sorted from blood. CDR3 region: CASSDAGQEAETQYF. The CDR3 region has the DNA TGTGCCAGCAGTGACGCCGGACAGGAGGCGGAGACCCAGTACTTC.